This T cell receptor beta chain came from a study of vaccination and CD4 T cells after COVID-19. Study context: Post-COVID samples had a sampling time that fell a median roughly 98 days after diagnosis (range 35 to 161).

As for treatment: approximately 10-day PBMC culture with coronavirus spike peptide pools or control peptides (ViraFEST assay). CD4+ T lymphocytes from the unexposed donor were collected before the COVID-19 pandemic (2011-2018). For this clonotype: What it binds is not known.

The Oncomine TCR Beta short-read assay sequenced DNA from cultured CD4+ T cells. Extraction of genomic DNA was performed on cultured CD4+ T cells. TCRdb re-derived calls from the PCR reads in MiXCR, one entry per CDR3 protein. Counted here are several thousand distinct CDR3 sequences, 25% to 30% occurring once; the ten biggest clones make up around 10%. The germline V gene has CDR1 SGHVS and CDR2 FNYEAQ. The CDR3 extends over 16 amino acids. Trimming took 2 bases from V and 4 from J, leaving 14 bases between them. The sample comprised CD4+ T cells from blood, cultured in vitro. This clonotype was sampled from a human donor in good health. This chain uses TRBV7-6 with TRBJ2-2; D tentatively reads TRBD1 or TRBD2 (5 bases each). The CDR3 region is CASSLKFPGTTGELFF. The DNA of the CDR3 is TGTGCCAGCAGCTTAAAGTTTCCGGGGACCACCGGGGAGCTGTTTTTT.